This T cell receptor (beta chain) comes out of a study of identical twins. This clonotype was seen more than once but under ten times. TCRdb recomputed calls from the 5' RACE reads with MiXCR, one row per CDR3 protein. Of 500,000 to 600,000 distinct CDR3 sequences detected, around 20% appear once; the ten largest clones hold about 0.93%. The CDR3 runs 16 residues. V dropped 4 bases and J dropped 12 bases, with 25 bases sitting between them. The germline V gene encodes CDR1 ENHRY and CDR2 SYGVKD. These sequences were also reported in another study, on T cells expressing NK-cell markers.

The chain couples TRBV10-3 to TRBJ2-1; maybe TRBD2 (6 bases). The sequence was collected from a woman under 30 in good health. The specimen was CD4+ T cells sorted from blood. The CDR3 DNA reads as TGTGCCATCAGTGGGGCAAGGGCAGACCACGGGGGTCGGCAGTTCTTC. This gives the protein CAISGARADHGGRQFF.